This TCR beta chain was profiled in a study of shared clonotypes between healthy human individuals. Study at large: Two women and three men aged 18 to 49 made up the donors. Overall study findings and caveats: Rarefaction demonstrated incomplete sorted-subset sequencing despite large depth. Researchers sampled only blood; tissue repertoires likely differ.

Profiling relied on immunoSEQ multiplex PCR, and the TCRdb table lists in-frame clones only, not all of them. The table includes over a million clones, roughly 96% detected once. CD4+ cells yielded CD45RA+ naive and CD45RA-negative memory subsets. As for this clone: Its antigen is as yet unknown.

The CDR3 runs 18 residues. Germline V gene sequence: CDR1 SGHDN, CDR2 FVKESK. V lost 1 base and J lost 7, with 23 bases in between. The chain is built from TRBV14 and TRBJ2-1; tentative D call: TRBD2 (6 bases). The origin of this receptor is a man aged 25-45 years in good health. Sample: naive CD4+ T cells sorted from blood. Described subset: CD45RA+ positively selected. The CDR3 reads CASSQVRPAGRLRNEQFF. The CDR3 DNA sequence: TGTGCCAGCAGCCAAGTCCGTCCGGCAGGGAGGTTGAGAAATGAGCAGTTCTTC.